This T cell receptor beta chain derives from a study of memory CD4+ T cells and cytomegalovirus serostatus. Across the whole study: This sample comes from healthy Belgian adults, several CMV seropositive, roughly 22 seronegative. Overall study results and limits: Each of 67 CMV-associated TCRbeta sequences occurred in one to five individuals. Suggested: most of the CMV-linked TCR signature lies in CD4+ memory cells.

As to this clone: What it binds is not known.

Trimming cost V 4 bases and J 2 bases; bases outside gene matches: 13. The CDR3 extends over 17 amino acids. Germline values: CDR1 SGHRS, CDR2 YFSETQ. Sequencing used immunoSEQ multiplex PCR; TCRdb keeps in-frame clones, though not all of them. Among 85,000 to 100,000 clones listed, about 80% were seen once. The sort gate was single viable CD3+CD4+CD8-CD45RO+ cells for memory CD4+ T cells. The receptor was derived from an adult in good health and CMV-seropositive. The chain has TRBV5-1 and TRBJ2-7; 9 positions match TRBD2. Sample: memory CD4+ T cells from blood. The CDR3 protein is CASSAGGLTQLTYEQYF. The CDR3, as DNA: TGCGCCAGCAGCGCGGGGGGGTTGACTCAGTTAACCTACGAGCAGTACTTC. The variable domain in full, completed from reference TRBV5-1 and TRBJ2-7, reads KAGVTQTPRYLIKTRGQQVTLSCSPISGHRSVSWYQQTPGQGLQFLFEYFSETQRNKGNFPGRFSGRQFSNSRSEMNVSTLELGDSALYLCASSAGGLTQLTYEQYFGPGTRLTVT.